These 10 T cell receptor beta chains were sequenced from one sample in a study of Graves' ophthalmopathy and Graves' hyperthyroidism. Beta-chain TCR CDR3 regions were amplified from RNA transcripts. A first-round RT-PCR used HTBI primers, followed by a second-round multiplex PCR. One entry per CDR3 protein, called by TCRdb with MiXCR from the multiplex PCR reads. The sample has under 800,000 distinct CDR3 sequences; approximately 22% are singletons. The sequenced material came from peripheral blood. The receptors here all came from a young woman with stable Graves' hyperthyroidism. Some clones in this sample may be carry-over from other donors' samples.

J is TRBJ1-1 and V is TRBV28; 11 bases agree with TRBD1. V dropped 6 bases and J dropped 2; count of bases not matched to a gene: 8. The CDR3 spans 16 residues. Per the germline V gene, CDR1 is MDHEN and CDR2 is SYDVKM. CDR3 sequence (DNA): TGTGCCAGCAGACCGTCCCGGACAGGGGGCAACACTGAAGCTTTCTTT. As protein: CASRPSRTGGNTEAFF.

This clonotype was seen repeatedly, ten times or more. The J gene is TRBJ1-2, the V gene TRBV11-2; D perhaps matches TRBD1 (6 bases). Germline V CDR1 and CDR2: SGHAT, FQNNGV. Trimming left V 2 bases short and J 4 bases short, with 8 bases between. The CDR3 has 13 amino acids. The CDR3 DNA sequence: TGTGCCAGCAGCTTAAGACAGGCCTATGGCTACACCTTC. It translates to CASSLRQAYGYTF. Variable domain in full (rest from reference TRBV11-2 and TRBJ1-2): EAGVAQSPRYKIIEKRQSVAFWCNPISGHATLYWYQQILGQGPKLLIQFQNNGVVDDSQLPKDRFSAERLKGVDSTLKIQPAKLEDSAVYLCASSLRQAYGYTFGSGTRLTVV.

This clonotype was recorded many times. The V and J genes are TRBV18 and TRBJ2-7; the match to TRBD2 covers 8 bases. With 8 bases clipped from V and 4 bases from J, the junction kept 7 bases outside the gene matches. The CDR3 contains 13 residues. The germline gives CDR1 KGHSH, CDR2 LQKENI. The CDR3 here is CASSPAGGYEQYF. The CDR3 region has the DNA TGTGCCAGCAGTCCGGCGGGGGGTTACGAGCAGTACTTC.

This clonotype was seen a few times. The J gene is TRBJ1-2, the V gene TRBV15; D uncertain. The CDR3 runs to 15 residues. Germline-derived CDR1 and CDR2 are LNHNV and YYDKDF (reference sequence). V gave up 0 bases and J gave up 4 bases, with 12 bases separating them. CDR3 nucleotide sequence: TGTGCCACCAGCAGAGATTCAGGAGGGTTCTATGGCTACACCTTC. Its translation: CATSRDSGGFYGYTF.

The CDR3 region is CAISDPRTGELFF. For the CDR3, the DNA is TGTGCCATCAGCGACCCCCGGACCGGGGAGCTGTTTTTT. The chain combines TRBV10-3 with TRBJ2-2, with D unresolved. Trimming stripped 6 bases from V and 5 bases from J, with 10 bases between. CDR3 length: 13 amino acids. Germline V CDR1 and CDR2: ENHRY, SYGVKD.

The V and J genes are TRBV20-1 and TRBJ1-1, with a possible D match to TRBD1 (6 bases). This CDR3 is built from 15 residues. Looked up from germline, CDR1 is DFQATT and CDR2 is SNEGSKA (reference sequence). Between the trimmed V and J ends, which lost 6 bases and 1 base, there was a span of 18 bases. In DNA form, the CDR3 reads TGCAGTGCCCCCCTAGGGGGACGAAGGAACACTGAAGCTTTCTTT. Translated: CSAPLGGRRNTEAFF.

This clonotype was seen just once. This chain uses TRBV28 with TRBJ2-7, with D maybe TRBD2 (5 bases). This CDR3 is built from 13 residues. Trimming stripped 7 bases from V and 4 bases from J, with 14 bases between. CDR1 is MDHEN, CDR2 SYDVKM, per germline. In nucleotides, the CDR3 is TGTGCCAGCATAGGGCTAGCTCAATACGAGCAGTACTTC. This gives the protein CASIGLAQYEQYF.

This clonotype was counted many times. The gene calls are TRBV2 and TRBJ1-2, with 7 bases fitting TRBD1. CDR3 length: 13 amino acids. Germline V gene lookup returns CDR1 SNHLY and CDR2 FYNNEI. The V segment lost 8 bases and the J segment 4 bases; nucleotides outside the gene matches: 7. CDR3 sequence reads: CASGTGEVYGYTF. The CDR3 bases are TGTGCCAGCGGAACAGGGGAGGTCTATGGCTACACCTTC.

This clonotype has a handful of counts. A much larger clone lies one base from this, so it may be a read error. The chain employs TRBV29-1 and TRBJ2-4, with D tentatively TRBD2 (5 bases). The CDR3 consists of 14 residues. Germline V gene data show CDR1 as SQVTM and CDR2 as ANQGSEA. The CDR3 loop reads CSVELRLAKNIKYF. In DNA, the CDR3 is TGCAGCGTTGAACTAAGGCTAGCCAAAAACATTAAGTACTTC.

The chain combines TRBV30 with TRBJ1-1; D is ambiguous. CDR3 length: 16 amino acids. Germline CDR1 and CDR2: GTSNPN and SVGIG (reference sequence). CDR3 nucleotides: TGTTGCCTGGAGACGTTTGACGGGGAGATGAACACTGAAGCTTTCTTT. It encodes CCLETFDGEMNTEAFF.